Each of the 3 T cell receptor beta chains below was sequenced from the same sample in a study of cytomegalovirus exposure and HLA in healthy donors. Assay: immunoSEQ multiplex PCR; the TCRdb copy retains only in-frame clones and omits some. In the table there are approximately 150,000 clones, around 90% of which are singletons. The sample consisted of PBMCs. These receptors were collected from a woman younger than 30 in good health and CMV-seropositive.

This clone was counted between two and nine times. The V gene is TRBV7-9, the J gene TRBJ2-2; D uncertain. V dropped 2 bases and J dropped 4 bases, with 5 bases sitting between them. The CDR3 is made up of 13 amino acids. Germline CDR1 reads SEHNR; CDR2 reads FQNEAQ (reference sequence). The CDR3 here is CASSLPTTGELFF. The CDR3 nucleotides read TGTGCCAGCAGCTTACCTACCACCGGGGAGCTGTTTTTT.

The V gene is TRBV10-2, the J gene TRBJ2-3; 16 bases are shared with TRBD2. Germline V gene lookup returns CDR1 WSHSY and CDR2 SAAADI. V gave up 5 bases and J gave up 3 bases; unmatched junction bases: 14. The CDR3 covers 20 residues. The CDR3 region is CASSYTPPGLAGGRTDTQYF. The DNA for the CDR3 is TGCGCCAGCAGTTACACTCCCCCGGGACTAGCGGGAGGGCGAACAGATACGCAGTATTTT.

The CDR3 DNA reads TGTGCCAGCAAAGCCGGGACTAGCGGAATCTACGAGCAGTACTTC. It translates to CASKAGTSGIYEQYF. This chain uses TRBV2 with TRBJ2-7, with TRBD2 matching over 11 bases. The CDR3 totals 15 residues. Looked up from germline, CDR1 is SNHLY and CDR2 is FYNNEI. V shed 7 bases and J 3 bases; nucleotides not matched to a gene: 8.